What follows is one T cell receptor beta chain and its context. Its specificity is unknown. Vbeta (60) and Jbeta (13) primers were used in the PCR. Libraries were prepared by immunoSEQ multiplex PCR; TCRdb keeps only in-frame clonotypes and omits some of them. This table holds approximately 170,000 clones, over 65% found once. This entry comes from a study of cytomegalovirus exposure and HLA in healthy donors. Notes on the study in general: Prior analysis indicated that the majority of TCR beta V segments exhibited productivity approximately 90% or approximately 30% of the time. Rarity held for most TCR sequences, but there were some public TCRs that occurred in many donors. Sequencing likely produced, as an artifact, a cluster of highly shared sequence variants.

The CDR3 loop spans 15 amino acids. Trimming stripped 0 bases from V and 0 bases from J, with 7 bases between. Germline lookup yields CDR1 SGDLS and CDR2 YYNGEE. This receptor was taken from a female donor in good health and CMV-seronegative. J is TRBJ2-1 and V is TRBV9; D is undetermined. The sample comprised PBMCs. CDR3 region: CASSVGPSSYNEQFF. Here the CDR3 DNA reads TGTGCCAGCAGCGTAGGGCCTAGCTCCTACAATGAGCAGTTCTTC.